What follows are 11 T cell receptor beta chains derived from one specimen sequenced in a study of cytomegalovirus exposure and HLA in healthy donors. The PCR was carried out with 60 Vbeta primers and 13 Jbeta primers. Produced via immunoSEQ multiplex PCR; TCRdb's table is partial and in-frame only. Of about 210,000 clones in the sample, around four fifths were seen once. The sample comprised PBMCs. These receptors were obtained from a woman aged 45-59 years in good health and CMV-seropositive.

The chain combines TRBV18 with TRBJ1-2, with a weak D call TRBD1 (5 bases). The CDR3 covers 12 residues. From germline, CDR1 is KGHSH and CDR2 LQKENI. V lost 5 bases and J 2 bases, leaving 6 bases between the germline ends. Written as DNA, the CDR3 is TGTGCCAGCTCAGGGGGGAACTATGGCTACACCTTC. Its protein product is CASSGGNYGYTF.

J is TRBJ2-7 and V is TRBV2, with D unresolved. The CDR3 runs 13 residues. Germline values: CDR1 SNHLY, CDR2 FYNNEI. V lost 5 bases to trimming and J lost 0 bases, with 8 bases between them. CDR3 in DNA: TGTGCCAGCAGTCCTAATCTCTCCTACGAGCAGTACTTC. Protein product: CASSPNLSYEQYF.

This chain links TRBV6-5 with TRBJ1-1; possibly TRBD1 for D (6 bases). Germline lookup yields CDR1 MNHEY and CDR2 SVGAGI. The CDR3 extends over 12 amino acids. The V gene lost 6 bases and the J gene lost 8 bases, with 13 bases spanning the gap. The CDR3 protein is CASRAGALEAFF. CDR3 bases: TGTGCCAGCAGGGCGGGGGCCCTGGAAGCTTTCTTT.

DNA of the CDR3: TGTGCCAGCCGCGGACAGGGCACAGATGAGCAGTTCTTC. Residues: CASRGQGTDEQFF. The chain recombines TRBV2 with TRBJ2-1; 8 bases align to TRBD1. The CDR3 loop spans 13 amino acids. The germline gives CDR1 SNHLY, CDR2 FYNNEI. Losses at the gene ends were 8 bases for V and 8 bases for J; bases not matched to a gene: 8.

This clone has more than one count but fewer than ten. The chain uses TRBV7-9 and TRBJ1-5; TRBD1 is a possible D gene (6 bases). CDR3 size: 13 residues. Trimming took off 8 bases at V and 6 bases at J, with 14 bases between the two ends. Germline V CDR1 and CDR2: SEHNR, FQNEAQ (reference sequence). CDR3 in DNA: TGTGCCAGCTCCTCCAGGGGATCTCAGCCCCAGCATTTT. It encodes CASSSRGSQPQHF.

In DNA form, the CDR3 reads TGTGCCAGCAGCTGGGACATTAGGCAGCCCCAGCATTTT. This codes for CASSWDIRQPQHF. The J gene is TRBJ1-5, the V gene TRBV5-5; perhaps TRBD1 as D (6 bases). The CDR3 contains 13 residues. Looked up from germline, CDR1 is SGHKS and CDR2 is YYEKEE (reference sequence). V lost 3 bases and J 7 bases, leaving 11 bases between the germline ends.

The rearrangement joins TRBV5-1 to TRBJ2-3, with D possibly matching TRBD2 (5 bases). This CDR3 has 11 amino acids. Trimming pared 3 bases from V and 6 bases from J, leaving 5 bases between. Looked up from germline, CDR1 is SGHRS and CDR2 is YFSETQ. The CDR3 region is CASSWEDTQYF. The CDR3 DNA reads TGCGCCAGCAGCTGGGAGGATACGCAGTATTTT.

CDR3 nucleotides: TGTGCCATCAGTACAGATTATAGCGGGGGGTCAACAGATACGCAGTATTTT. This sequence encodes CAISTDYSGGSTDTQYF. J is TRBJ2-3 and V is TRBV10-3; 10 bases match TRBD2. Germline loops: CDR1 ENHRY, CDR2 SYGVKD. Trimming at V came to 5 bases and at J to 3 bases, leaving 11 bases not matched to a gene. The CDR3 runs to 17 residues.

This clone was seen only once. This chain uses TRBV29-1 with TRBJ1-2; D might be TRBD1 (5 bases). Germline CDR1 SQVTM, CDR2 ANQGSEA. Trimming shortened V by 5 bases and J by 0 bases, and 10 bases separated the two germline ends. There are 13 residues in the CDR3. The CDR3 is CSVLAGSNYGYTF. CDR3 nucleotides: TGCAGCGTTCTGGCAGGGTCTAACTATGGCTACACCTTC.

This clone was detected a few times. The chain is built from TRBV5-8 and TRBJ1-1, with 7 bases matching TRBD1. The trim removed 8 bases at V and 3 bases at J, leaving 10 bases unmatched. Germline-derived CDR1 and CDR2 are SGHTS and YDEGEE. This CDR3 region has 14 residues. The CDR3 sequence: CARTEGALDTEAFF. The CDR3 DNA follows: TGTGCCAGAACTGAGGGGGCTCTGGACACTGAAGCTTTCTTT.

The rearrangement links TRBV2 to TRBJ2-7, with a possible D match to TRBD1 (6 bases). Deletions cut 6 bases from V and 5 bases from J, with 20 bases between. The germline V gene encodes CDR1 SNHLY and CDR2 FYNNEI. This CDR3 is 15 amino acids long. CDR3 sequence (DNA): TGTGCCAGCAGCGAAAGGACAGTCTCAAGCGACGAGCAGTACTTC. Its protein is CASSERTVSSDEQYF.